The present T cell receptor beta chain was sequenced within a study of CD8+CD57+ T cells in acquired aplastic anemia. Previously, flow cytometry had revealed CD8+CD57+ cell expansion in the patients chosen for sequencing. Profiling of TCR beta VDJ combinations and CDR3 sequences used genomic DNA as template. TCRdb used MiXCR to reprocess the reads, holding one entry per CDR3 protein. Of fewer than 250,000 distinct CDR3 sequences in the sample, under 55% were seen once. CDR1 is SNHLY, CDR2 FYNNEI, per germline. The length of the CDR3 is 14 residues. V lost 6 bases and J lost 6; bases outside the gene matches: 8.

The sequenced material came from sorted CD4+, CD8+, or CD8+CD57+ T cells (not recorded which) from PBMCs. The V call is TRBV2, the J call TRBJ1-5; TRBD1 matches 7 bases. The source of this sequence is a human donor with aplastic anemia. The CDR3, as DNA: TGTGCCAGCAGCCACAGGGGTTTGGGTCAGCCCCAGCATTTT. Its translation: CASSHRGLGQPQHF.